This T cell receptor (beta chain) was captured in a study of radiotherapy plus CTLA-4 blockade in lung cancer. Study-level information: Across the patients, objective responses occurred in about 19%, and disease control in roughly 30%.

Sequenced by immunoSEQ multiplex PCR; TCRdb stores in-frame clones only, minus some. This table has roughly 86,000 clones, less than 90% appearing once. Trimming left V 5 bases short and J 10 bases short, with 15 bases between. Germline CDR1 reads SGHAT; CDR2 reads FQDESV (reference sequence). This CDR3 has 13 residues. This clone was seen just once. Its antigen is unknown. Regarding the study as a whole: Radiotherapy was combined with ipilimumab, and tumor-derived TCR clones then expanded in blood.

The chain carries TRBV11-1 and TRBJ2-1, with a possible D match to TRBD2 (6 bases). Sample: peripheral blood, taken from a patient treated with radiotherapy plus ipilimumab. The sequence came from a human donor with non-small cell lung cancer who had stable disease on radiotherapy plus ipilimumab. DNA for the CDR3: TGTGCCAGCAGCCCCCGACTAGTCAAAGAGCAGTTCTTC. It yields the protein CASSPRLVKEQFF.